This is a list of T cell receptor beta chains from one sample in a study of naive and memory T cell subsets. TCRdb ran MiXCR on the 5' RACE reads and lists one entry per CDR3 protein. The sample carries 50,000 to 65,000 distinct CDR3 sequences, 6.5% to 8.5% recorded once. The receptors shown here come from a female donor in good health. Both conserved end residues are part of each CDR3. D genes are given only for firm matches. Rows may omit the clone size; those that give it use once, few, many or a size class.

>TRBV5-4|few|TRBJ1-2|.
CASRKGVNYGYTF
TGTGCCAGCAGAAAAGGTGTAAACTATGGCTACACCTTC
>TRBV5-6|.|TRBJ2-7|.
CASSDQRPQDTVSYEQYF
TGTGCCAGCAGCGATCAGAGGCCCCAGGACACGGTCTCCTACGAGCAGTACTTC
>TRBV6-1|.|TRBJ1-2|TRBD1
CASSEEMAGGYGYTF
TGTGCCAGCAGTGAAGAAATGGCAGGGGGCTATGGCTACACCTTC
>TRBV19|many|TRBJ2-7|.
CASTETPFEQYF
TGTGCCAGTACCGAGACACCGTTCGAGCAGTACTTC
>TRBV7-3|few|TRBJ1-6|.
CASSLNGGMASPLHF
TGTGCCAGCAGCTTAAATGGGGGGATGGCTTCACCCCTCCACTTT
>TRBV5-4|many|TRBJ1-1|.
CASRVSGGGTEAFF
TGTGCCAGCAGGGTCAGCGGGGGCGGCACTGAAGCTTTCTTT
>TRBV12-3/TRBV12-4|many|TRBJ2-6|TRBD1
CASSLHRGAGANVLTF
TGTGCCAGCAGTTTACACAGGGGAGCGGGGGCCAACGTCCTGACTTTC
>TRBV4-2|few|TRBJ2-2|.
CASSPDASYTGELFF
TGTGCCAGCAGCCCAGACGCTAGCTACACCGGGGAGCTGTTTTTT
>TRBV28|.|TRBJ2-7|TRBD2
CASRKTSGGAYEQYF
TGTGCCAGCAGAAAGACTAGCGGGGGGGCGTACGAGCAGTACTTC
>TRBV27|.|TRBJ2-7|.
CASSHNYEQYF
TGTGCCAGCAGCCACAACTACGAGCAGTACTTC
>TRBV18|many|TRBJ1-1|.
CASSGDRNTEAFF
TGTGCCAGCTCAGGCGACAGAAACACTGAAGCTTTCTTT
>TRBV29-1|.|TRBJ1-5|TRBD1
CSVSPGQGGNQPQHF
TGCAGCGTCAGTCCGGGACAGGGGGGCAATCAGCCCCAGCATTTT
>TRBV6-1|.|TRBJ2-3|TRBD1
CASSDPRGPDTQYF
TGTGCCAGCAGTGACCCCAGGGGGCCAGATACGCAGTATTTT
>TRBV18|few|TRBJ1-6|.
CASSKTLSGVGNSPLHF
TGTGCCAGCTCAAAAACTCTGTCAGGGGTTGGGAATTCACCCCTCCACTTT
>TRBV18|many|TRBJ1-2|TRBD1
CASSPFAGGSSNYGYTF
TGTGCCAGCTCCCCTTTCGCAGGGGGATCTTCGAACTATGGCTACACCTTC
>TRBV7-2|few|TRBJ2-7|TRBD2
CASSLAGAPSYEQYF
TGTGCCAGCAGTCTAGCGGGGGCACCCTCCTACGAGCAGTACTTC
>TRBV7-3|.|TRBJ2-2|TRBD1
CASSSPGQYTGELFF
TGTGCCAGCAGTTCTCCGGGACAGTACACCGGGGAGCTGTTTTTT
>TRBV6-2/TRBV6-3|.|TRBJ2-1|TRBD2
CASSLAGDPYNEQFF
TGTGCCAGCAGTTTAGCGGGGGACCCCTACAATGAGCAGTTCTTC
>TRBV19|.|TRBJ1-2|.
CASSIPDSVYGYTF
TGTGCCAGTAGTATCCCGGACAGCGTATATGGCTACACCTTC
>TRBV5-4|.|TRBJ2-5|TRBD2
CASSLGASGAQETQYF
TGTGCCAGCAGCTTGGGGGCTAGCGGGGCACAAGAGACCCAGTACTTC
>TRBV18|.|TRBJ2-3|.
CASSPPGQGGSDTQYF
TGTGCCAGCTCACCACCGGGCCAGGGCGGCTCGGATACGCAGTATTTT
>TRBV29-1|few|TRBJ1-1|TRBD1
CSVEVRGRVTEAFF
TGCAGCGTTGAAGTCAGGGGGAGGGTCACTGAAGCTTTCTTT
>TRBV12-5|few|TRBJ1-1|.
CASGLVLGQQNTEAFF
TGTGCTAGTGGTTTGGTACTAGGGCAGCAGAACACTGAAGCTTTCTTT
>TRBV4-1|.|TRBJ2-2|TRBD1
CASSPNRDRRSGELFF
TGCGCCAGCAGCCCAAACCGGGACAGGCGGTCCGGGGAGCTGTTTTTT
>TRBV12-3/TRBV12-4|few|TRBJ2-3|.
CASSRVGPGTDTQYF
TGTGCCAGCAGTCGCGTCGGGCCCGGCACAGATACGCAGTATTTT
>TRBV7-8|few|TRBJ1-1|.
CASSLARTGWRAFF
TGTGCCAGCAGCTTAGCCCGAACAGGGTGGCGGGCTTTCTTT
>TRBV6-6|many|TRBJ2-2|.
CASSYSGRELFF
TGTGCCAGCAGTTACTCTGGCCGGGAGCTGTTTTTT
>TRBV20-1|many|TRBJ1-1|.
CSASLPTGGRSAFF
TGCAGTGCTAGTTTACCCACAGGCGGACGTTCCGCTTTCTTT
>TRBV11-2|few|TRBJ1-1|TRBD1
CASSFTFQGDTEAFF
TGTGCCAGCAGCTTCACTTTCCAGGGGGACACTGAAGCTTTCTTT
>TRBV7-2|many|TRBJ2-3|.
CASSYPGPVIDTQYF
TGTGCCAGCAGCTACCCGGGACCGGTAATCGATACGCAGTATTTT
>TRBV4-1|few|TRBJ1-1|.
CASSHDDPSREAMFGGVTEAFF
TGCGCCAGCAGCCACGACGACCCGTCGAGGGAAGCCATGTTCGGGGGGGTTACTGAAGCTTTCTTT
>TRBV5-1|.|TRBJ1-2|.
CASSLGGRVVLDYGYTF
TGCGCCAGCAGCTTGGGAGGCAGGGTCGTTTTAGACTATGGCTACACCTTC
>TRBV20-1|.|TRBJ2-1|.
CSARVRYREEF
TGCAGTGCTAGAGTCCGTTACAGGGAGGAATTC
>TRBV6-5|many|TRBJ2-2|.
CASSTRRDTGELFF
TGTGCCAGCAGTACGAGACGGGACACCGGGGAGCTGTTTTTT
>TRBV11-1|few|TRBJ1-4|.
CASSGGTEVSEKLFF
TGTGCCAGCAGCGGAGGGACGGAAGTTAGTGAAAAACTGTTTTTT
>TRBV28|many|TRBJ1-2|.
CAIEGGHYGYTF
TGTGCCATCGAGGGAGGTCACTATGGCTACACCTTC
>TRBV7-2|.|TRBJ1-1|.
CASRRTTNTEAFF
TGTGCCAGCAGGAGGACTACGAACACTGAAGCTTTCTTT
>TRBV7-2|.|TRBJ2-3|.
CASSYTWGGAGLTDTQYF
TGTGCCAGCAGTTATACTTGGGGGGGGGCGGGACTCACAGATACGCAGTATTTT
>TRBV12-3/TRBV12-4|many|TRBJ1-3|.
CASSPSLRSGNTIYF
TGTGCCAGCAGTCCCAGCCTCCGCTCTGGAAACACCATATATTTT
>TRBV6-2/TRBV6-3|few|TRBJ1-6|TRBD1
CASSLHTGTGPSPLHF
TGTGCCAGCAGCCTACATACCGGGACAGGGCCTTCACCCCTCCACTTT
>TRBV4-3|few|TRBJ1-2|.
CASSQESITRGHYGYTF
TGCGCCAGCAGCCAAGAGTCCATAACCCGGGGCCACTATGGCTACACCTTC
>TRBV25-1|.|TRBJ2-7|TRBD1
CASSAAGTGYNEQYF
TGTGCCAGCAGTGCTGCCGGGACAGGGTATAACGAGCAGTACTTC
>TRBV27|many|TRBJ1-2|.
CASSLGYGINYGYTF
TGTGCCAGCAGTTTGGGTTACGGGATTAACTATGGCTACACCTTC
>TRBV14|.|TRBJ2-1|TRBD2
CASSQQTGGEQFF
TGTGCCAGCAGCCAGCAAACGGGGGGTGAGCAGTTCTTC